This TCR beta chain was documented in a study of T cell repertoires in cytomegalovirus infection. Study as a whole: Evidence of both CMV infection and a matching HLA type came from public TCR beta signatures.

Regarding this clonotype: Its antigen is still unknown.

One entry per CDR3 protein results from TCRdb running MiXCR on the reads. Of under 500,000 distinct CDR3 sequences in the sample, approximately 40% were seen once. The study, taken as a whole, reports: The ex vivo response was dominated by HLA-C-restricted CMV-specific TCR beta clonotypes. The cumulative frequency of public TCR beta families distinguished individuals who carried CMV together with the relevant HLA.

Sequences were derived from cultured PBMCs, sampled from culture after CMV antigen stimulation. This receptor was taken from a human donor in good health (CMV status not recorded). Some clones in this sample may be carry-over from other donors' samples.

CDR3 in amino acids: CASTIAGQLHSPLHF. The CDR3 DNA reads TGTGCCAGCACGATTGCGGGACAGCTACATTCACCCCTCCACTTT. V is TRBV19 and J is TRBJ1-6; 7 nucleotides align to TRBD1. CDR3 length: 15 residues. V was clipped by 9 bases and J by 8 bases; unmatched bases: 13. Germline V gene sequence: CDR1 LNHDA, CDR2 SQIVND (reference sequence).